A single sample is the source of the 18 T cell receptor beta chains below, sequenced in a study of T-cell reconstitution after alpha-beta-depleted transplantation in children. Unique molecular identifiers were used in preparing the TCRbeta library. One entry per CDR3 protein, called by TCRdb with MiXCR from the PCR reads. The sample has around 530,000 distinct CDR3 sequences; about 31% are singletons. The material sequenced was PBMCs from the stem cell graft donor, taken from the stem cell graft. The receptors were sampled from a human donor who donated a stem cell graft to a child with aplastic anemia.

This clonotype was picked up a small number of times. The CDR3 nucleotides read TGCAGTGCTAAAAGGTCCCCAGGGGAGGTAGAAAAACTGTTTTTT. Residues: CSAKRSPGEVEKLFF. This rearrangement joins TRBV20-1 to TRBJ1-4; D might be TRBD1 (6 bases). Per germline, CDR1 DFQATT and CDR2 SNEGSKA (reference sequence). The CDR3 extends over 15 amino acids. V gave up 4 bases and J gave up 8 bases, with 20 bases separating them.

This chain connects TRBV10-3 to TRBJ2-1, with D perhaps TRBD1 (6 bases). This CDR3 spans 12 amino acids. The germline CDR1 and CDR2 sequences are ENHRY and SYGVKD. Trimming took 8 bases from V and 9 from J, leaving 14 bases between them. CDR3 nucleotide sequence: TGTGCCATCGGCCGTGGGGGCGGTGAGCAGTTCTTC. The encoded protein is CAIGRGGGEQFF.

This clonotype was found a few times. The chain is built from TRBV10-3 and TRBJ2-7; D not resolved. Germline CDR1 reads ENHRY; CDR2 reads SYGVKD. Trimming removed 0 bases from V and 0 bases from J, with 12 bases in between. The CDR3 has 16 amino acids. This chain's CDR3 is CAISESAFSPSYEQYF. Written as DNA, the CDR3 is TGTGCCATCAGTGAGTCCGCCTTCTCCCCCTCCTACGAGCAGTACTTC.

This clonotype appeared a few times. The rearrangement links TRBV11-2 to TRBJ2-1; TRBD2 matches 12 bases. Unmatched junction bases numbered 11, after V lost 4 bases and J lost 4 bases. The CDR3 contains 18 residues. Germline CDR1 reads SGHAT; CDR2 reads FQNNGV. The CDR3 DNA is TGTGCCAGCAGCTGGGGGGGGCTAGCGGGAGGGCCGTACAATGAGCAGTTCTTC. Protein product: CASSWGGLAGGPYNEQFF.

The gene calls are TRBV12-3 or TRBV12-4 and TRBJ1-1; D possibly corresponds to TRBD1 (5 bases). CDR3 size: 14 residues. V was trimmed by 2 bases and J by 4 bases, leaving 11 bases between them. CDR3 sequence reads: CASSLQGISTEAFF. The CDR3 region has the DNA TGTGCCAGCAGTTTACAGGGTATAAGCACTGAAGCTTTCTTT.

This clonotype was observed a handful of times. One end of the junction is discordant with germline, which a read error may explain. The chain links TRBV11-2 to TRBJ1-1; D unclear. Germline V gene data show CDR1 as SGHAT and CDR2 as FQNNGV. The CDR3 runs 10 residues. CDR3 in amino acids: CASTLSQAFF. The CDR3 nucleotides are TGTGCCAGCACCTTATCCCAAGCTTTCTTT.

The chain recombines TRBV29-1 with TRBJ1-2; D call uncertain. CDR1 SQVTM and CDR2 ANQGSEA come from the germline V gene. Trimming removed 5 bases at V and 4 bases at J, with 14 bases between. The CDR3 has 13 residues. The CDR3 DNA reads as TGCAGCGTTTCTGGTACGCCGGCCTATGGCTACACCTTC. It codes for CSVSGTPAYGYTF.

This clonotype was observed a few times. The rearrangement uses TRBV4-2 and TRBJ1-3, with D perhaps TRBD1 (5 bases). Germline loops: CDR1 LGHNA, CDR2 YNFKEQ. The CDR3 loop spans 16 amino acids. The V and J ends lost 1 base and 0 bases respectively, with 10 bases between them. The CDR3 loop reads CASSQGDGRSGNTIYF. Here the CDR3 DNA reads TGTGCCAGCAGCCAAGGGGACGGGCGCTCTGGAAACACCATATATTTT.

This clonotype has only a few counts. The junction does not match germline at one end; this may be a read error. The V call is TRBV5-1, the J call TRBJ2-5; D possibly corresponds to TRBD1 (7 bases). Per the germline V gene, CDR1 is SGHRS and CDR2 is YFSETQ. The CDR3 covers 14 residues. This chain's CDR3 is CASSPGDSQETQYF. CDR3 in DNA: TGTGCCAGCAGTCCGGGGGACAGCCAAGAGACCCAGTACTTC.

This clonotype was counted only a few times. The chain links TRBV6-2 or TRBV6-3 to TRBJ2-1; 9 bases align to TRBD2. V gave up 7 bases and J gave up 6 bases; unmatched junction bases: 13. CDR1 and CDR2 from the germline V gene are MNHEY and SVGEGT. The CDR3 has 16 amino acids. CDR3 nucleotides: TGTGCCAGCACCCCCCTACTAGCGGGTTTACCCAATGAGCAGTTCTTC. Translation gives CASTPLLAGLPNEQFF.

The chain links TRBV7-2 to TRBJ1-3; D gene uncertain. Germline V CDR1 and CDR2: SGHTA, FQGNSA. This CDR3 contains 13 residues. The germline V and J ends were trimmed by 1 base and 9 bases, with 10 bases remaining between them. As DNA, the CDR3 is TGTGCCAGCAGCTTAGTTGTTGATCGCACCATATATTTT. Translated: CASSLVVDRTIYF.

The chain employs TRBV5-6 and TRBJ1-1, with unresolved D. The germline V and J ends were trimmed by 4 bases and 5 bases, with 12 bases remaining between them. CDR3 length: 13 amino acids. The germline CDR1 and CDR2 sequences are SGHDT and YYEEEE. As DNA, the CDR3 is TGTGCCAGCAGCGGGCGGCGTGGAACTGAAGCTTTCTTT. Encoded protein: CASSGRRGTEAFF.

The V gene is TRBV4-3, the J gene TRBJ1-2; no clear D gene. V dropped 0 bases and J dropped 0 bases, with 11 bases sitting between them. This CDR3 region has 16 residues. Germline assignment: CDR1 LGHNA and CDR2 YSLEER. CDR3 residues: CASSQEKTIPNYGYTF. CDR3 bases: TGCGCCAGCAGCCAAGAGAAGACCATACCTAACTATGGCTACACCTTC.

The sample holds a few counts of this clonotype. The CDR3 coding sequence is TGTGCCAGCAGCTCACCCAACACCGGGGAGCTGTTTTTT. Translation: CASSSPNTGELFF. The V gene is TRBV7-2, the J gene TRBJ2-2, with no clear D. CDR3 length equals 13 residues. The V end was cut by 4 bases, the J end by 2 bases, with 5 bases between. Germline V gives CDR1 SGHTA, CDR2 FQGNSA.

This clonotype occurred a few times. This chain uses TRBV20-1 with TRBJ2-1; 11 bases agree with TRBD2. Trimming took 0 bases from V and 0 from J; bases not matched to a gene: 4. CDR1 is DFQATT, CDR2 SNEGSKA, per germline (reference sequence). The CDR3 totals 17 residues. Here the CDR3 DNA reads TGCAGTGCTAGAGATCCTAGCGGGAGGCGCTCCTACAATGAGCAGTTCTTC. Amino acids: CSARDPSGRRSYNEQFF.

This chain joins TRBV7-2 and TRBJ1-1, with D hard to call. CDR1 and CDR2 (germline): SGHTA, FQGNSA. With 5 bases removed from V and 11 bases from J, the gap between germline ends came to 21 bases. The CDR3 has 14 amino acids. The CDR3 DNA sequence: TGTGCCAGCAGCCCGGACCGGGGAAGTAAAGATGCTTTCTTT. This encodes CASSPDRGSKDAFF. Full variable domain (missing parts from reference TRBV7-2 and TRBJ1-1): GAGVSQSPSNKVTEKGKDVELRCDPISGHTALYWYRQSLGQGLEFLIYFQGNSAPDKSGLPSDRFSAERTGGSVSTLTIQRTQQEDSAVYLCASSPDRGSKDAFFGQGTRLTVV.

The rearrangement uses TRBV9 and TRBJ2-1, with 11 nucleotides matching TRBD2. With V trimmed by 4 bases and J by 7 bases, 13 bases remained unmatched. The CDR3 spans 17 residues. Germline CDR1 and CDR2: SGDLS and YYNGEE. CDR3 DNA sequence: TGTGCCAGCAGCCACAACCTACTAGCGGGAGAAAAGAATGAGCAGTTCTTC. It codes for CASSHNLLAGEKNEQFF.

The chain uses TRBV6-2 or TRBV6-3 and TRBJ2-7; no clear D gene. Germline assignment: CDR1 MNHEY and CDR2 SVGEGT. V was trimmed by 2 bases and J by 2 bases, leaving 4 bases between them. The CDR3 extends over 12 amino acids. CDR3 in amino acids: CASSYRPYEQYV. The CDR3 bases are TGTGCCAGCAGTTACCGCCCCTACGAGCAGTACGTC.